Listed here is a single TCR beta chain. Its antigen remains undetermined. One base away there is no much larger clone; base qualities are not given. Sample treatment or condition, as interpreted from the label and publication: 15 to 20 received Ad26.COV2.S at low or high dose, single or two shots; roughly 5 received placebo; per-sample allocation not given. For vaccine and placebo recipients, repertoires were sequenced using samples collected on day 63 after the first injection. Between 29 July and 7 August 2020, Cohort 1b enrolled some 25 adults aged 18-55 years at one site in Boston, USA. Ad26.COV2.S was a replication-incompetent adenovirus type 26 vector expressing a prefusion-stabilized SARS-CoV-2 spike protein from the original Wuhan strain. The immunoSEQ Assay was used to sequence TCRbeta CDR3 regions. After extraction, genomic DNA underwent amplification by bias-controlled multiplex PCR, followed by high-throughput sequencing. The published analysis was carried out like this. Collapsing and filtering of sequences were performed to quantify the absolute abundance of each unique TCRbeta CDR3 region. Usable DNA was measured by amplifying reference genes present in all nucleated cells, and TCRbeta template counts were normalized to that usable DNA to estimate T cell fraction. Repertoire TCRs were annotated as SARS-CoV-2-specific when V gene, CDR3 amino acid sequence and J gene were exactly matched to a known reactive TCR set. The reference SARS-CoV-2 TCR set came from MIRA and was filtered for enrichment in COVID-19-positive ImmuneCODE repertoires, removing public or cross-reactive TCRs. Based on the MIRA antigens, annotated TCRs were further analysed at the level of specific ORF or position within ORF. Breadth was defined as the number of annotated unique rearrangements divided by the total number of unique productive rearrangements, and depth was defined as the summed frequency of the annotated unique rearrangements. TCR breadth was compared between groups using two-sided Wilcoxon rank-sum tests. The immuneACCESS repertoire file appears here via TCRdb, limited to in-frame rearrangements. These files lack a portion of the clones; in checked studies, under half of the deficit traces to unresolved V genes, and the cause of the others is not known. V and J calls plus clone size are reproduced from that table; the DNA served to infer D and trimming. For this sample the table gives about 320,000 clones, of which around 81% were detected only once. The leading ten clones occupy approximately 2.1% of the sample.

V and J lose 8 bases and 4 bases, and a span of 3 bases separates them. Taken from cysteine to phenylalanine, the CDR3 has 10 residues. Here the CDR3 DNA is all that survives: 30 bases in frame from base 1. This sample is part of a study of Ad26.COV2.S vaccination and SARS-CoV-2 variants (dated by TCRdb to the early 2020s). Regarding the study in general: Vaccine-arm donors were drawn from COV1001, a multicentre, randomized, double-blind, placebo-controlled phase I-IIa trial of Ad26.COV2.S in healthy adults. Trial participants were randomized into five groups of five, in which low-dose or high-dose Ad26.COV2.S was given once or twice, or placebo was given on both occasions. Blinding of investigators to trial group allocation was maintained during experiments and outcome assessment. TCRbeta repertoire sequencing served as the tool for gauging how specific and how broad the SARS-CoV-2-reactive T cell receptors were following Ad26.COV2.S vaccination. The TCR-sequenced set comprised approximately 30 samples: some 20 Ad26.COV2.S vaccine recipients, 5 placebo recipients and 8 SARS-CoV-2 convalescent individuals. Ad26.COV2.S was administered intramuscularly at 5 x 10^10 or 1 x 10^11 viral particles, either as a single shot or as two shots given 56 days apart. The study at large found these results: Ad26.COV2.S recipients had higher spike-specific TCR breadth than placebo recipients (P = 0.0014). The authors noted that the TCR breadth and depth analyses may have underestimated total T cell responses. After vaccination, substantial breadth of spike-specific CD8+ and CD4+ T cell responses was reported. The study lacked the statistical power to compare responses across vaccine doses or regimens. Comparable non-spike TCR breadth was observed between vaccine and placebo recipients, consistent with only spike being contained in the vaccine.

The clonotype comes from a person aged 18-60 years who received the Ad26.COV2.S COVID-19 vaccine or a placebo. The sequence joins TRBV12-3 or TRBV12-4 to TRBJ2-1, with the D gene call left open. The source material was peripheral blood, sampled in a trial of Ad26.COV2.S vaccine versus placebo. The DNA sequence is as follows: TGTGCCAGCGCTTACAATGAGCAGTTCTTC. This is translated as CASAYNEQFF.